Listed below are T cell receptor beta chains from one sample, sequenced in a study of blood T cell repertoires in COVID-19. Sequencing was performed with immunoSEQ multiplex PCR; in TCRdb, only in-frame clones are kept and a portion is missing. The table shows 180,000 or so clones, with roughly 79% occurring only once. The sample comprised peripheral blood. These receptors all come from a woman aged 40-49 years with COVID-19, enrolled during active disease. Both conserved end residues are part of each CDR3.

TRBJ2-7,TRBV29-1,CSVQTGVEYEQYF
TRBJ1-5,TRBV19,CASSSGGSRGYNQPQHF
TRBJ2-3,TRBV5-5,CASSLVQGSTDTQYF
TRBJ1-2,TRBV3-1/TRBV3-2,CASSQHHTTSYGYTF
TRBJ2-1,TRBV19,CATVLRVGHNEQFF
TRBJ1-6,TRBV27,CASSRRRTEEPNSPLHF
TRBJ2-1,TRBV12-3/TRBV12-4,CASSFGQGEQFF
TRBJ2-3,TRBV4-2,CASSQELAVYTDTQYF
TRBJ1-2,TRBV6-1,CASSESGGHYGYTF
TRBJ2-2,TRBV7-6,CASSSDRADANTGELFF
TRBJ2-1,TRBV6-4,CASKGGLDPFSYNEQFF
TRBJ2-5,TRBV1,CTSSQEMGRGAQETQYF
TRBJ2-3,TRBV13,CASSQTSGSLEDTQYF
TRBJ1-4,TRBV29-1,CSAQRGSGEKLFF
TRBJ1-3,TRBV6-5,CASSTGVLNTIYF
TRBJ2-7,TRBV28,CASSSTRLEIYYEQYF
TRBJ2-7,TRBV27,CASSLVQGAYEQYF
TRBJ1-2,TRBV6-5,CASSYSGAGRNYGYTF
TRBJ2-1,TRBV9,CASSFRAGGAPYNEQFF
TRBJ1-3,TRBV5-4,CASSFDRFSGNTIYF
TRBJ2-1,TRBV3-1/TRBV3-2,CASSYSGGVAYNEQFF
TRBJ2-7,TRBV4-1,CASSQVASTYEQYF
TRBJ1-5,TRBV6-5,CASATLRQPQHF
TRBJ1-6,TRBV6-6,CASTGVNSPLHF
TRBJ1-6,TRBV14,CASSRGGYNSPLHF
TRBJ2-7,TRBV4-2,CASSYRTASYEQYF
TRBJ2-6,TRBV19,CASSSRQGGYSGANVLTF
TRBJ2-1,TRBV7-5,CVRSLECAAEVDNEQFF
TRBJ1-1,TRBV19,CASSINTGGIGTEAFF
TRBJ2-1,TRBV6-4,CASSPRGVSYNEQFF
TRBJ2-1,TRBV9,CASSVGGLNNEQFF
TRBJ1-6,TRBV30,CACTGVRNSPLHF
TRBJ2-3,TRBV28,CASSVPGQGSDTQYF
TRBJ2-7,TRBV9,CASSPRGGPYEQYF
TRBJ2-1,TRBV7-9,CASSSPIYNEQFF
TRBJ1-1,TRBV10-2,CASSESRQGRAFF
TRBJ1-4,TRBV5-5,CASSIVNEKLFF
TRBJ2-3,TRBV5-1,CASSLRRGGPTDTQYF
TRBJ1-2,TRBV19,CASSSIQGASGYTF
TRBJ2-2,TRBV7-7,CASSPGGLAGTGELFF
TRBJ2-1,TRBV18,CASSRASGSPNEQFF
TRBJ1-2,TRBV11-2,CASSSGTSSYGYTF
TRBJ2-7,TRBV7-2,CASSLVQSYEQYF
TRBJ1-1,TRBV2,CASRGHLNTEAFF
TRBJ2-6,TRBV9,CASSVVGSGANVLTF
TRBJ2-3,TRBV18,CASSPPDRLLSTDTQYF
TRBJ2-2,TRBV11-1,CASSYVTANTGELFF
TRBJ2-2,TRBV18,CASSQRSSGELFF
TRBJ2-3,TRBV11-3,CASSHTGQGLSDTQYF
TRBJ1-2,TRBV30,CAWSSGTAYGYTF